This T cell receptor beta chain was identified during a study of blood T cell repertoires in COVID-19. Across the whole study: Italy, Spain and the United States were the sources of the convalescent and acute COVID-19 samples.

Clones were read by immunoSEQ multiplex PCR, and TCRdb kept only the in-frame ones, dropping some. The data contain 200,000 to 300,000 clones, approximately 88% of them singletons. Germline assignment: CDR1 KGHSH and CDR2 LQKENI. J lost 8 bases, V lost 2 bases, and 4 bases had no gene match. The CDR3 loop spans 15 amino acids. Participants were aged about 18 to 100 years from 20 to 30 US areas. Sequencing was carried out using PBMCs or T cells enriched from blood (not recorded which). The TCR originated in a woman between 35 and 50 years old with acute COVID-19. The rearrangement joins TRBV18 to TRBJ1-6, with 9 bases fitting TRBD1. The CDR3 DNA follows: TGTGCCAGCTCACCAAACCGGGACAGGGATTCACCCCTCCACTTT. Translated, it gives CASSPNRDRDSPLHF. Using reference TRBV18 and TRBJ1-6 for the parts outside the CDR3, the full variable domain is NAGVMQNPRHLVRRRGQEARLRCSPMKGHSHVYWYRQLPEEGLKFMVYLQKENIIDESGMPKERFSAEFPKEGPSILRIQQVVRGDSAAYFCASSPNRDRDSPLHFGNGTRLTVT.